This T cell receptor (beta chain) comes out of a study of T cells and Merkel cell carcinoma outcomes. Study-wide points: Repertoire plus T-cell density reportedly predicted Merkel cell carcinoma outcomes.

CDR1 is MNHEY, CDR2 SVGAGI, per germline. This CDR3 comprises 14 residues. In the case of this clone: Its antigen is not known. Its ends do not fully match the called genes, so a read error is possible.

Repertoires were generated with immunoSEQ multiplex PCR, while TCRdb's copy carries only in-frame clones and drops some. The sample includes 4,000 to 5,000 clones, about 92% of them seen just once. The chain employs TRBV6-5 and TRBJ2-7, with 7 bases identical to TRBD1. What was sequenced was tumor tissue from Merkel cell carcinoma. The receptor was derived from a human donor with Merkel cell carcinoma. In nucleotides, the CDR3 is TGTGCTAGCAGTACGCGACAGGGTTTGGTCGAGCAGTACTTC. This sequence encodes CASSTRQGLVEQYF.